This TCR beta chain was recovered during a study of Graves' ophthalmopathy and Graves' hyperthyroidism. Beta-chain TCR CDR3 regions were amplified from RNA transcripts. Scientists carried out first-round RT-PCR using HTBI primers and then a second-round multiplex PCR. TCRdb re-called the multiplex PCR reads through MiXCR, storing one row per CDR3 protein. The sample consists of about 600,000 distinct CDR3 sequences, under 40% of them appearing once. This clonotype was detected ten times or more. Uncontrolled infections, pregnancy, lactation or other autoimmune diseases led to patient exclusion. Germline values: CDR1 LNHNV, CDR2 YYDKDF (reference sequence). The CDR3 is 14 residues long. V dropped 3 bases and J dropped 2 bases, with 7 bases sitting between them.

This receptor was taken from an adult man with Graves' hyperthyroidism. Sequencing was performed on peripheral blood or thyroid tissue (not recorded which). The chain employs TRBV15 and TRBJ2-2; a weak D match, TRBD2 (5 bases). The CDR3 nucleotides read TGTGCCACCAGCAGGAGGGCTAACACCGGGGAGCTGTTTTTT. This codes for CATSRRANTGELFF.